Shown below are 15 T cell receptor beta chains from a single sample sequenced in a study of T cells in Graves' hyperthyroidism and ophthalmopathy (dated by TCRdb to the late 2010s). The library was obtained by multiplex PCR. The instrument given in TCRdb is Illumina HiSeq 2000. Amplification of TCR beta CDR3 regions was carried out from RNA transcripts. A first-round RT-PCR of the TCR CDR3 used the HTBI primer set with the Qiagen OneStep RT-PCR kit. TCRdb cleaned the public reads at Q25 with fastp, built clones with MiXCR and kept in-frame beta chains. Rows are combined by CDR3 protein, so each entry shows the most common genes and DNA. The sample table holds about 24,000 distinct CDR3 sequences, of which around 54% were seen once. Clones ranked in the top ten supply about 26% of the sample. What was sequenced was blood. The receptors derive from a woman in her thirties or forties with Graves' hyperthyroidism that later progressed to Graves' ophthalmopathy.

The genes are TRBV2 and TRBJ2-1, with 8 bases fitting TRBD2. In germline, CDR1 is SNHLY, CDR2 FYNNEI. The J segment lost 2 bases and the V segment lost 11 bases, leaving 8 bases of the junction unmatched. The CDR3 extends over 14 amino acids. The CDR3 protein is CAGEAGVAYNEQFF. The CDR3 nucleotides read TGTGCCGGGGAAGCGGGAGTCGCCTACAATGAGCAGTTCTTC.

The V call is TRBV5-1, the J call TRBJ2-7, with D perhaps TRBD2 (6 bases). CDR3 length equals 14 residues. The germline V gene encodes CDR1 SGHRS and CDR2 YFSETQ. V was pared by 3 bases and J by 2 bases, with 12 bases between. The CDR3: CASSWGTQTYEQYF. The CDR3 nucleotides read TGCGCCAGCAGCTGGGGGACTCAGACCTACGAGCAGTACTTC.

This clonotype was recorded many times. The gene calls are TRBV6-5 and TRBJ1-2; D unresolved. Deletions cut 6 bases from V and 6 bases from J, with 20 bases between. Germline CDR1 is MNHEY and CDR2 is SVGAGI. This CDR3 is 15 amino acids long. The chain's CDR3 is CASRPVGGGADGYTF. Here the CDR3 DNA reads TGTGCCAGCAGGCCGGTGGGAGGCGGAGCTGATGGCTACACCTTC.

To note about this clonotype: Germline is not matched at one junction end, which may reflect a read error. V and J are TRBV5-1 and TRBJ2-1; D tentatively reads TRBD1 or TRBD2 (5 bases each). The CDR3 consists of 15 residues. Germline CDR1 reads SGHRS; CDR2 reads YFSETQ. The CDR3, as DNA: TGCGCCGGCAGTTTGGACTGGACACTTTACAATGAGCAGTTCTTC. As protein: CAGSLDWTLYNEQFF.

V and J are TRBV19 and TRBJ1-2; a weak D match, TRBD1 (5 bases). The V end was cut by 3 bases, the J end by 5 bases, with 10 bases between. Germline CDR1 reads LNHDA; CDR2 reads SQIVND (reference sequence). CDR3 length: 13 amino acids. In DNA, the CDR3 is TGTGCCAGTAGTATTGGACACCAGTATGGCTACACCTTC. Its translation: CASSIGHQYGYTF.

V and J are TRBV2 and TRBJ1-5, with TRBD1 identical over 10 bases. The CDR3 has 15 residues. Germline trimming cut 4 bases from V and 6 bases from J; bases unmatched to any gene: 6. Germline V gives CDR1 SNHLY, CDR2 FYNNEI. The CDR3 sequence: CASSVGQGTGQPQHF. The CDR3 bases are TGTGCCAGCAGTGTGGGACAGGGGACAGGTCAGCCCCAGCATTTT.

This clonotype qualifies as medium-sized. The V gene is TRBV7-6, the J gene TRBJ1-5; TRBD1 agrees at 10 bases. The germline CDR1 and CDR2 sequences are SGHVS and FNYEAQ. V dropped 5 bases and J dropped 1; count of bases not matched to a gene: 8. This CDR3 is 17 amino acids long. DNA for the CDR3: TGTGCCAGCAGCCAAACGACAGGGGGCGTAAGCAATCAGCCCCAGCATTTT. The encoded protein is CASSQTTGGVSNQPQHF.

This clonotype qualifies as medium-sized. This chain connects TRBV7-2 to TRBJ2-1, with D possibly called TRBD1 or TRBD2 (5 bases each). With 4 bases removed from V and 5 bases from J, the gap between germline ends came to 9 bases. The CDR3 spans 13 residues. Germline lookup yields CDR1 SGHTA and CDR2 FQGNSA. The CDR3 loop is CASSSGPNNEQFF. CDR3 bases: TGTGCCAGCAGCTCGGGACCAAACAATGAGCAGTTCTTC.

This rearrangement joins TRBV5-8 to TRBJ2-7; no clear D. Germline V CDR1 and CDR2: SGHTS, YDEGEE. The CDR3 spans 12 residues. Trimming took 3 bases from V and 3 from J, leaving 7 bases between them. The chain's CDR3 is CASSSTYYEQYF. The CDR3 DNA is TGTGCCAGCAGCTCCACTTACTACGAGCAGTACTTC.

The table lists this clonotype with many counts. This sequence joins TRBV6-6 and TRBJ2-5, with 10 nucleotides matching TRBD1. Trimming cost V 2 bases and J 2 bases; bases outside gene matches: 5. Germline V lookup: CDR1 MNHNY, CDR2 SVGAGI (reference sequence). The CDR3 runs to 16 residues. The CDR3 reads CASSYGTGVFQETQYF. CDR3 in DNA: TGTGCCAGCAGTTACGGGACAGGGGTGTTTCAAGAGACCCAGTACTTC.

This chain uses TRBV19 with TRBJ1-2; D might be TRBD1 (6 bases). V was trimmed by 4 bases and J by 5 bases, leaving 17 bases between them. This CDR3 has 15 amino acids. Per the germline V gene, CDR1 is LNHDA and CDR2 is SQIVND (reference sequence). The CDR3 nucleotides are TGTGCCAGTAGTAGCCCAGGACAGCCCGAATATGGCTACACCTTC. Protein: CASSSPGQPEYGYTF. The full variable domain, its missing parts supplied by reference TRBV19 and TRBJ1-2, is DGGITQSPKYLFRKEGQNVTLSCEQNLNHDAMYWYRQDPGQGLRLIYYSQIVNDFQKGDIAEGYSVSREKKESFPLTVTSAQKNPTAFYLCASSSPGQPEYGYTFGSGTRLTVV.

This chain uses TRBV2 with TRBJ2-1; D unclear. CDR1 and CDR2 (germline): SNHLY, FYNNEI. The V gene lost 5 bases and the J gene lost 6 bases, with 11 bases spanning the gap. The CDR3 runs 13 residues. CDR3 sequence reads: CASSLRSGNEQFF. CDR3 coding DNA: TGTGCCAGCAGTTTACGCTCGGGCAATGAGCAGTTCTTC.

This chain uses TRBV30 with TRBJ1-2; D is undetermined. Looked up from germline, CDR1 is GTSNPN and CDR2 is SVGIG (reference sequence). V lost 7 bases and J lost 2, with 20 bases in between. CDR3 size: 15 residues. The CDR3, as DNA: TGTGCCTACCGAGCACCGGAGGTTTCCAACTATGGCTACACCTTC. As protein: CAYRAPEVSNYGYTF. Full variable domain (outside the CDR3, taken from reference TRBV30 and TRBJ1-2): SQTIHQWPATLVQPVGSPLSLECTVEGTSNPNLYWYRQAAGRGLQLLFYSVGIGQISSEVPQNLSASRPQDRQFILSSKKLLLSDSGFYLCAYRAPEVSNYGYTFGSGTRLTVV.

V usage is TRBV19 and J usage is TRBJ2-7; D may correspond to TRBD1 or TRBD2 (5 bases each). V lost 6 bases and J 2 bases, leaving 14 bases between the germline ends. Germline V gives CDR1 LNHDA, CDR2 SQIVND (reference sequence). The CDR3 spans 14 residues. The CDR3 loop is CASSRRRGTYEQYF. CDR3 coding DNA: TGTGCCAGTAGCCGACGCCGGGGCACCTACGAGCAGTACTTC.

The rearrangement links TRBV11-2 to TRBJ2-7; weak D call: TRBD2 (5 bases). CDR1 and CDR2 from the germline V gene are SGHAT and FQNNGV. With 6 bases removed from V and 4 bases from J, the gap between germline ends came to 13 bases. The length of the CDR3 is 13 residues. Written as DNA, the CDR3 is TGTGCCAGCAGATATAGCGTAGGGTACGAGCAGTACTTC. This translates into CASRYSVGYEQYF.